These 5 T cell receptor beta chains were sequenced from one sample in a study of blood T cells in healthy people across ages (dated by TCRdb to 2014 to 2015). The protocol used for the library was 5' RACE. The run used an Illumina HiSeq 2500. A second roughly 6 to 11 cycle PCR used a sample-barcoded 5' primer and a J-beta primer mix. TCRdb ran its own pipeline on the public reads, namely fastp trimming at Q25 and MiXCR clone calling, and kept in-frame beta chains. For every CDR3 protein sequence, its rows merge into one entry that carries the most common genes and DNA. The sample includes about 1.4 million distinct CDR3 sequences, with 59% observed a single time. The ten largest account for 6.5% to 8% of the sample. Sequenced sample: blood. These receptors were collected from a man aged 18 to 29 in good health.

This chain joins TRBV20-1 and TRBJ2-4; the D call may be TRBD1 or TRBD2 (5 bases each). The J call is doubtful: the DNA matches TRBJ2-5 better. This CDR3 contains 13 residues. Germline V CDR1 and CDR2: DFQATT, SNEGSKA (reference sequence). The CDR3 region is CSADSQGRETQYF. CDR3 DNA: TGCAGTGCAGACAGTCAGGGACGAGAGACCCAGTACTTC.

This rearrangement joins TRBV28 to TRBJ1-1; a possible D gene is TRBD1 (6 bases). Germline V gene sequence: CDR1 MDHEN, CDR2 SYDVKM. The germline V and J ends were trimmed by 3 bases and 3 bases, with 17 bases remaining between them. This CDR3 has 16 residues. CDR3 nucleotides: TGTGCCAGCAGTTTCGACCCAGGGACACGGGACACTGAAGCTTTCTTT. It codes for CASSFDPGTRDTEAFF.

This rearrangement joins TRBV7-9 to TRBJ2-7, with TRBD1 as a possible D gene (5 bases). CDR1 and CDR2 from the germline V gene are SEHNR and FQNEAQ (reference sequence). Trimming took off 0 bases at V and 3 bases at J, with 12 bases between the two ends. The CDR3 runs 15 residues. CDR3 loop: CASSLATVSLYEQYF. CDR3 bases: TGTGCCAGCAGCTTAGCGACAGTAAGCCTCTACGAGCAGTACTTC.

This clonotype turned up a few times. The J gene is TRBJ2-1, the V gene TRBV29-1; D call uncertain. Germline V gene sequence: CDR1 SQVTM, CDR2 ANQGSEA. V was shortened by 3 bases and J by 8 bases, with 11 bases between the two germline ends. The CDR3 runs 12 residues. CDR3 loop: CSVERSWYEQFF. The CDR3, as DNA: TGCAGCGTTGAGCGAAGTTGGTATGAGCAGTTCTTC.

The J gene is TRBJ2-2, the V gene TRBV6-2 or TRBV6-3; D is unresolved. Trimming left V 5 bases short and J 4 bases short, with 17 bases between. The CDR3 consists of 16 residues. Germline V lookup: CDR1 MNHEY, CDR2 SVGEGT. This chain's CDR3 is CASSSQSGSFTGELFF. CDR3 bases: TGTGCCAGCAGTAGCCAATCCGGGTCTTTCACCGGGGAGCTGTTTTTT.